This TCR beta chain originates from a study of PD-L1 blockade in urothelial cancer. As for time point: pretreatment peripheral blood. The authors spiked synthetic TCR analog templates into each PCR. Clones were sequenced by immunoSEQ multiplex PCR, and TCRdb holds only the in-frame ones, with some missing. The sample has tens of thousands of clones, approximately 81% seen once. In germline, CDR1 is MNHEY, CDR2 SVGAGI. V was shortened by 8 bases and J by 2 bases, with 18 bases between the two germline ends. This CDR3 is 15 amino acids long. Sequencing was performed on PBMCs, taken around atezolizumab (anti-PD-L1) treatment. The clonotype originates from a man aged 70 or older with urothelial cancer. J is TRBJ1-2 and V is TRBV6-5, with D perhaps TRBD1 (5 bases). Here the CDR3 DNA reads TGTGCCAGCTCACTGAGAGCGGGGACCAACTATGGCTACACCTTC. Its translation: CASSLRAGTNYGYTF.